This T cell receptor (beta chain) was sequenced in a study of CD8+ T cells in alopecia areata. cDNA reverse transcribed from extracted RNA served as the sequencing template. Assay used: immunoSEQ multiplex PCR; TCRdb lists only in-frame clones, some missing. The table lists 270,000 or so clones, roughly 60% of them singletons. Treatment meaning: oral pan-JAK inhibitor, 5-10 mg twice daily. CDR3 length equals 17 residues. Germline V gives CDR1 SGHRS, CDR2 YFSETQ. The V segment lost 2 bases and the J segment 3 bases; nucleotides outside the gene matches: 6. The sample consisted of CD4+ T cells sorted from blood, taken at week 24, from a patient treated with tofacitinib. V usage is TRBV5-1 and J usage is TRBJ2-3; 13 bases are shared with TRBD2. The clonotype originates from a human donor with alopecia areata. CDR3 sequence: CASSFRPTSGGTDTQYF. DNA of the CDR3: TGCGCCAGCAGCTTTCGCCCGACTAGCGGGGGGACAGATACGCAGTATTTT.